This TCR beta chain was found in a study of T cell clonotyping in hematopoietic cell transplantation. Per germline, CDR1 SQVTM and CDR2 ANQGSEA. V was clipped by 6 bases and J by 4 bases, with 18 bases between them. CDR3 length: 14 residues. About this clone: Its antigen is not known.

Points from the study as a whole: Recipient TCR diversity dropped after transplant; expanded clonotypes rose from day 30 to 180.

The data were produced by immunoSEQ multiplex PCR, yet TCRdb's version contains in-frame clones alone and is incomplete. This table has approximately 4,200 clones, around 82% appearing once. This TCR was recovered from a male patient between 60 and 69 years old who had an allogeneic stem cell transplant from an unrelated donor, so T cells may come from the graft donor. Some clones in this sample may be carry-over from other donors' samples. The starting material was peripheral blood mononuclear cells, obtained 180 days after allogeneic stem cell transplant. The J gene is TRBJ1-2, the V gene TRBV29-1; D perhaps matches TRBD1 (5 bases). The DNA for the CDR3 is TGCAGCGTCGCCCAGGACACAAAGGGCTATGGCTACACCTTC. It specifies CSVAQDTKGYGYTF. Based on the CDR3 plus reference TRBV29-1 and TRBJ1-2, the full variable domain is SAVISQKPSRDICQRGTSLTIQCQVDSQVTMMFWYRQQPGQSLTLIATANQGSEATYESGFVIDKFPISRPNLTFSTLTVSNMSPEDSSIYLCSVAQDTKGYGYTFGSGTRLTVV.